This T cell receptor beta chain originates from a study of blood T cell repertoires in COVID-19. As for the study in general: The cDNA or gDNA used as material had been derived from T cells, B-cell-depleted T cells, or PBMCs.

The table came from immunoSEQ multiplex PCR; TCRdb's copy has only in-frame clones and leaves some out. The sample includes about 300,000 clones, 70% to 90% of them seen just once. Grouping used clinical history reported by participants in a survey and questionnaire. Each recovered donor of Cohort 3 presented with two negative PCRs, clearance, or symptom resolution. V shed 6 bases and J 4 bases; nucleotides not matched to a gene: 11. CDR1 KGHSH and CDR2 LQKENI come from the germline V gene. This CDR3 has 15 residues. The sequence came from a woman younger than 45 who had recovered from COVID-19. Sequencing was carried out using PBMCs or T cells enriched from blood (not recorded which). The chain has TRBV18 and TRBJ1-2, with TRBD1 matching over 7 bases. In DNA form, the CDR3 reads TGTGCCAGCTCTCCTACGGGACAGATAATCTATGGCTACACCTTC. It encodes CASSPTGQIIYGYTF.